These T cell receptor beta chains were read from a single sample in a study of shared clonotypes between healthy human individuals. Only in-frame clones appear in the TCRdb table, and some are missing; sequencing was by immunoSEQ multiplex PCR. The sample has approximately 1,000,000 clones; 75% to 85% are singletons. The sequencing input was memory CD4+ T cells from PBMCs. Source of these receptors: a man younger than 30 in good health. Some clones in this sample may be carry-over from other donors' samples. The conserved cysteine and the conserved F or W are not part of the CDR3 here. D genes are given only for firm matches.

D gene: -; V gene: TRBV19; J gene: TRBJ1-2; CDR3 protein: ASSKGSAEGGYT
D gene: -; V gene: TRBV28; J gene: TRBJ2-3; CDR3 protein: ASSLEVVDTQY
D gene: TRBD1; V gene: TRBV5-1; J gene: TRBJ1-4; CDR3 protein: ASSPGTGTGYEKLF
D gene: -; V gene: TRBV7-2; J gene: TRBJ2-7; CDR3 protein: ASSLVRGRYEQY
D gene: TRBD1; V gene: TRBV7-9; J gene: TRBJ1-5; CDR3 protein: ASSPGTGEGNQPQH
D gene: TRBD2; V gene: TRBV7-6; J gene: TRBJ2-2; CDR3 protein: ASRRASGTQNTGELF
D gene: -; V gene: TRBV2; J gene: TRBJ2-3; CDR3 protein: ASRMEDTQY
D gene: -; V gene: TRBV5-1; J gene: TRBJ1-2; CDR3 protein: ASSLSAGSSVGYT
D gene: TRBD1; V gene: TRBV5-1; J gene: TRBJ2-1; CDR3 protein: ASSWGTGGAYNEQF
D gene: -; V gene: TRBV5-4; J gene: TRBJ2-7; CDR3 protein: ASSVLSNEQY
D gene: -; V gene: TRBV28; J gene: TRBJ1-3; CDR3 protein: ASSRSGGEGNTIY
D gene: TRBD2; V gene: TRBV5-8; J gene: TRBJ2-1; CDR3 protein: ASSQGLAGFYNEQF
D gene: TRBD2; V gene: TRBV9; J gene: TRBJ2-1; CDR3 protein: ASSVVAGGSNEQF
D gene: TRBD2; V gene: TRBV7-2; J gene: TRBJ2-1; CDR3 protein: ASMRASGAAYNEQF
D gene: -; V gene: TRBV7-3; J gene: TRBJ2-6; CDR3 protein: ASSLWASGANVLT
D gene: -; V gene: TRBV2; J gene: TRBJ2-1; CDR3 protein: ASNRDGEQF
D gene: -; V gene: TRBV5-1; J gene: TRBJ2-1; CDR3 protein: ASSLAGEYLVEQF
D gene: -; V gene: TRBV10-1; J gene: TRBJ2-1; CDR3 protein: ASSAIAGQEQF
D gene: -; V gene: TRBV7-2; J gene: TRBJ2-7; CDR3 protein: ASSSTGNPYVEQY
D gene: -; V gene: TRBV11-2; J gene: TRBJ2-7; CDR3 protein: ASSLSVPSYEQY
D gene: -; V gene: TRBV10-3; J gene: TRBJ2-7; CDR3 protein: AISEVRGGYEQY
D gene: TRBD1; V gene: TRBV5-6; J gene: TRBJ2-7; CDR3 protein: ASSLYGQGTYEQY
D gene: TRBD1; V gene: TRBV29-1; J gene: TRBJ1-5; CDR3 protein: SVASGQGLGQPQH
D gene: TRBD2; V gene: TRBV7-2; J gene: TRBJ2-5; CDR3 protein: ASSLDAGGQETQY